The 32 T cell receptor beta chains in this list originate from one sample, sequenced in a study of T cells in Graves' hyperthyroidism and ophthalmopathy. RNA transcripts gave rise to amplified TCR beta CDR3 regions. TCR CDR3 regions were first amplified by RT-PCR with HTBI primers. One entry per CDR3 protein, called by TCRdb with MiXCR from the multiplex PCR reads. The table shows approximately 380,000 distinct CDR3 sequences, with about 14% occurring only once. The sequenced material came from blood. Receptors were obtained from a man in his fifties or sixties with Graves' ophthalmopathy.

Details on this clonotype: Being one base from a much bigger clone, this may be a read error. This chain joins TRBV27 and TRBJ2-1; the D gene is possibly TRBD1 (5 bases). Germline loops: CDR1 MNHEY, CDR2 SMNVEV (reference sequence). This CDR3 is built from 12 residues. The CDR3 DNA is TGTGCCAGCAGTTTTAGGGGTCGTGAGCAGCTCTTC. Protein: CASSFRGREQLF.

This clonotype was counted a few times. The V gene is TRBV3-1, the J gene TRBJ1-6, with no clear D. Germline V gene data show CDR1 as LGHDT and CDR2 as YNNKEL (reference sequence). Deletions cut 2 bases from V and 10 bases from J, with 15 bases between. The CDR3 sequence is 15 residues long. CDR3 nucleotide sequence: TGTGCCAGCAGCCAATTGTCCCGGCCGGGGTCACCCCTCCACTTT. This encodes CASSQLSRPGSPLHF.

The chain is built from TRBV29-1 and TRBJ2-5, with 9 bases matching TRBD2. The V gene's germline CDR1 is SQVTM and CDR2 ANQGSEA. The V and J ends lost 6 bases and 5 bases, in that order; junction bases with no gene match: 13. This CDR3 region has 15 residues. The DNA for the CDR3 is TGCAGCGTCGAATTAGCGGGAGTGCCTGGGGAGACCCAGTACTTC. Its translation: CSVELAGVPGETQYF.

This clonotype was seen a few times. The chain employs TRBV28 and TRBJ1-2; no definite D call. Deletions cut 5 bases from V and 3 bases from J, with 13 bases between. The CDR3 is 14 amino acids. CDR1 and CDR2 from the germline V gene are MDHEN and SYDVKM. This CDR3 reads CASSPPDEYYGYTF. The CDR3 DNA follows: TGTGCCAGCAGTCCCCCCGACGAATACTATGGCTACACCTTC.

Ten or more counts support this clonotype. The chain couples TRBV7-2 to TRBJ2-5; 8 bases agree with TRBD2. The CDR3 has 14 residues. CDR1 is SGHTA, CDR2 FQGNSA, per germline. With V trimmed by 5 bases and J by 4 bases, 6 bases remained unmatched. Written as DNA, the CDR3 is TGTGCCAGCAGCCGTTTAGCGGGATTAGAGACCCAGTACTTC. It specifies CASSRLAGLETQYF.

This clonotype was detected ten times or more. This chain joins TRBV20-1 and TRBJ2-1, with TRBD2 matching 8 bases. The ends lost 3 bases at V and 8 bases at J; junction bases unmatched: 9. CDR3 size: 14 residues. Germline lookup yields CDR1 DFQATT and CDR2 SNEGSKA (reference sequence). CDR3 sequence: CSARNVGRVDEQFF. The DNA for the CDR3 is TGCAGTGCTAGGAACGTCGGGAGGGTCGATGAGCAGTTCTTC.

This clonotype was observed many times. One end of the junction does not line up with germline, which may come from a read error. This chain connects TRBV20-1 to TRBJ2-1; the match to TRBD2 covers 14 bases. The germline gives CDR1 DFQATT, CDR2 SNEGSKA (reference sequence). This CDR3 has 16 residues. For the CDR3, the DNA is TGCAGTGCGGACGGGACTAGCGGGAGCTCCCACAATGAGCAGTTCTTC. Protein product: CSADGTSGSSHNEQFF.

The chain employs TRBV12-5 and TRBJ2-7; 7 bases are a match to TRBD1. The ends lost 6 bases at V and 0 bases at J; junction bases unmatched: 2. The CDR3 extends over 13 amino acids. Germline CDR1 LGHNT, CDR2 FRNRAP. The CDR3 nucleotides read TGTGCTAGTGGACGGGACAGCTCCTACGAGCAGTACTTC. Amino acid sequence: CASGRDSSYEQYF.

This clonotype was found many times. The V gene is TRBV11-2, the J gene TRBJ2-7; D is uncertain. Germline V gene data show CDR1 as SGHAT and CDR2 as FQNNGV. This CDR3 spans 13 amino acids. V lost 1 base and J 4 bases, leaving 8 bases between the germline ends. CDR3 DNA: TGTGCCAGCAGCTTAGGGCAGCTTTACGAGCAGTACTTC. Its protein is CASSLGQLYEQYF. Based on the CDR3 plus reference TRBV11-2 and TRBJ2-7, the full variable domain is EAGVAQSPRYKIIEKRQSVAFWCNPISGHATLYWYQQILGQGPKLLIQFQNNGVVDDSQLPKDRFSAERLKGVDSTLKIQPAKLEDSAVYLCASSLGQLYEQYFGPGTRLTVT.

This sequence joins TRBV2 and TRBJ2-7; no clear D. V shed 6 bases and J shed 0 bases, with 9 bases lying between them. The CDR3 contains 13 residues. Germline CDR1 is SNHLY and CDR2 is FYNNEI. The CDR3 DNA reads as TGTGCCAGCAGCTCACATACCTCCTACGAGCAGTACTTC. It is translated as CASSSHTSYEQYF.

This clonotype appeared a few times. CDR3 bases: TGTGCCAGCTCCCTGACAGGAAAAGGATCCGGGGAGCTGTTTTTT. It translates to CASSLTGKGSGELFF. The chain uses TRBV18 and TRBJ2-2; D might be TRBD1 (6 bases). This CDR3 is built from 15 residues. The V gene lost 6 bases and the J gene lost 6 bases, with 17 bases spanning the gap. The germline V gene has CDR1 KGHSH and CDR2 LQKENI.

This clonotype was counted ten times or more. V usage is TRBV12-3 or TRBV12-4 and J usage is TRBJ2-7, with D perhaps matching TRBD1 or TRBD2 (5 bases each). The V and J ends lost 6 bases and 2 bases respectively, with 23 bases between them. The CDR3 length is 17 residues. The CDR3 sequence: CASSQGRFGTQTYEQYF. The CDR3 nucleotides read TGTGCCAGCAGCCAAGGGCGGTTTGGGACGCAGACCTACGAGCAGTACTTC.

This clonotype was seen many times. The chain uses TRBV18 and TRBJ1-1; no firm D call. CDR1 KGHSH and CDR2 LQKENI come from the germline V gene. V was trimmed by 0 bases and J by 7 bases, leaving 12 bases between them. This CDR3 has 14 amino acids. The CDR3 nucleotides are TGTGCCAGCTCACCACCGAATAGTTTCAATGAAGCTTTCTTT. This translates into CASSPPNSFNEAFF.

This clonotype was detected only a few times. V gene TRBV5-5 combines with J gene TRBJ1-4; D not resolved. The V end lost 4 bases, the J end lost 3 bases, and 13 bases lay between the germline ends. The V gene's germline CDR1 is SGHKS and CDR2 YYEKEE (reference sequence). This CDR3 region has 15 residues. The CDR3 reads CASSPGGRSNEKLFF. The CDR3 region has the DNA TGTGCCAGCAGCCCGGGAGGCCGGTCTAATGAAAAACTGTTTTTT.

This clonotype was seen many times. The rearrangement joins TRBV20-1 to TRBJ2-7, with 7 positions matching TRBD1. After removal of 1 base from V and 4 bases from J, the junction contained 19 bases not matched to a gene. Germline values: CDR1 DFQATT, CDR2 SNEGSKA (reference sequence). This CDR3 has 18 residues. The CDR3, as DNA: TGCAGTGCTAGAGGGGGCGGCCGACAGGGCCTAACATTTTACGAGCAGTACTTC. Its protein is CSARGGGRQGLTFYEQYF.

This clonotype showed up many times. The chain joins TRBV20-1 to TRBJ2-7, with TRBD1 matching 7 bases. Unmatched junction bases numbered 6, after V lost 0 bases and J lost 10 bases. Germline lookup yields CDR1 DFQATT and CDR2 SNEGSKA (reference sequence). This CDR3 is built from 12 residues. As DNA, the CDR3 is TGCAGTGCTAGAGATCGGGGACAGAGACAGTACTTC. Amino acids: CSARDRGQRQYF.

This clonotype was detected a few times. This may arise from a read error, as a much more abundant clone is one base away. DNA for the CDR3: TGTGCCAGCAGCCGGGGGTGGACTGAAGCTTTCTTT. As protein: CASSRGWTEAFF. The chain recombines TRBV6-2 or TRBV6-3 with TRBJ1-1; TRBD1 might be the D (5 bases). CDR3 length: 12 residues. CDR1 MNHEY and CDR2 SVGEGT come from the germline V gene. With 6 bases removed from V and 5 bases from J, the gap between germline ends came to 10 bases.

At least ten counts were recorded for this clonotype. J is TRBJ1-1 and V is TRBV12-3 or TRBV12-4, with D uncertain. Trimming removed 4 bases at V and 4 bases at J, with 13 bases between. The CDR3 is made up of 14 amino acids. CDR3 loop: CASSYSVRSTEAFF. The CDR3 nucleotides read TGTGCCAGCAGTTATAGTGTTAGGTCCACTGAAGCTTTCTTT.

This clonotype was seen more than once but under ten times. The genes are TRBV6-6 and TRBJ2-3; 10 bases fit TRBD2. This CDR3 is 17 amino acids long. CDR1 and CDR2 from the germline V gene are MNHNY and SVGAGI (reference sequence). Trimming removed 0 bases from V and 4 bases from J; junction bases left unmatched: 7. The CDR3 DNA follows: TGTGCCAGCAGTTACTCGAGTCTAGCGGGAGAGGCAGATACGCAGTATTTT. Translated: CASSYSSLAGEADTQYF.

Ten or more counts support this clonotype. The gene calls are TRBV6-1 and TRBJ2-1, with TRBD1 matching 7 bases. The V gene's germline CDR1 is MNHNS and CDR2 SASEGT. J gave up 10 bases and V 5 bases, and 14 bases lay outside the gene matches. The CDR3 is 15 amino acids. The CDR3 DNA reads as TGTGCCAGCAGTAGGGAAGGGGGCGAACAAGGAGAGCAGTTCTTC. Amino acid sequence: CASSREGGEQGEQFF.

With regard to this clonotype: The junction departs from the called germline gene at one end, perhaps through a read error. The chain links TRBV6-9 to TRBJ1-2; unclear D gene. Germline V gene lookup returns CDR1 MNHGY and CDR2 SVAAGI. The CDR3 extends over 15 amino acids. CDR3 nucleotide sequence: TGTGCCAGCAGTTACGTTGGTACGGGCGGGGATGGCCACACCTTC. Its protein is CASSYVGTGGDGHTF.

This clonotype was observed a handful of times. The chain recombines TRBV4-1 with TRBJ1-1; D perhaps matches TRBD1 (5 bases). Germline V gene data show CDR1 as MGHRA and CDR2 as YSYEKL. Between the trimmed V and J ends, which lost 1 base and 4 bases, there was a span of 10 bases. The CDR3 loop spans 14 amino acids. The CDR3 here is CASSQAGLVTEAFF. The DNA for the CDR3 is TGCGCCAGCAGCCAAGCAGGGTTGGTCACTGAAGCTTTCTTT.

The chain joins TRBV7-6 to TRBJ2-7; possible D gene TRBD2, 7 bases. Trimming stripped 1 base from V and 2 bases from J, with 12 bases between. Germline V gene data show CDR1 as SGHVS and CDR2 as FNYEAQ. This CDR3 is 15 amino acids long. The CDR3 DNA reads TGTGCCAGCAGCTTAGGAGGGGAGGGGGCCTACGAGCAGTACTTC. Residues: CASSLGGEGAYEQYF.

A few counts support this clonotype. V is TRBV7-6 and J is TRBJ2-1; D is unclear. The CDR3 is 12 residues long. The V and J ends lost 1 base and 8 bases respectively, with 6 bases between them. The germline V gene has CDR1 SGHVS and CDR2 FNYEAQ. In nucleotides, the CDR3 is TGTGCCAGCAGCTTAGACGTCTATGAGCAGTTCTTC. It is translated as CASSLDVYEQFF.

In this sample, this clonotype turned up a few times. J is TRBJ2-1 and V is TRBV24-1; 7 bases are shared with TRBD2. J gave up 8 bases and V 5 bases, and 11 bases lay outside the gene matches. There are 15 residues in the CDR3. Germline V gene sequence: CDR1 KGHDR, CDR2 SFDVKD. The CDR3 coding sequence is TGTGCCACCAGTGTGCTGGGGAGGGGTCGTGATGAGCAGTTCTTC. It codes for CATSVLGRGRDEQFF.

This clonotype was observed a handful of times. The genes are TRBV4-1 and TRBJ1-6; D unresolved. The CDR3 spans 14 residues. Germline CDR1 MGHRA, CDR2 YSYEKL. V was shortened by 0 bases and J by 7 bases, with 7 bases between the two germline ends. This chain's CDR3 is CASSQDLGNSPLHF. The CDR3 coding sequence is TGCGCCAGCAGCCAAGATCTGGGGAATTCACCCCTCCACTTT.

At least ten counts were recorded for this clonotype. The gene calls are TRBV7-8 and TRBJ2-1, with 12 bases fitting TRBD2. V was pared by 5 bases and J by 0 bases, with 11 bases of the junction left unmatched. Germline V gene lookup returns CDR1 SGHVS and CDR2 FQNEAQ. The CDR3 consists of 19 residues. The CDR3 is CASSQTGTSGLSSYNEQFF. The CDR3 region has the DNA TGTGCCAGCAGCCAAACCGGGACTAGCGGGCTAAGCTCCTACAATGAGCAGTTCTTC. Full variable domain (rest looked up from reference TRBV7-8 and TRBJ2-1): GAGVSQSPRYKVAKRGQDVALRCDPISGHVSLFWYQQALGQGPEFLTYFQNEAQLDKSGLPSDRFFAERPEGSVSTLKIQRTQQEDSAVYLCASSQTGTSGLSSYNEQFFGPGTRLTVL.

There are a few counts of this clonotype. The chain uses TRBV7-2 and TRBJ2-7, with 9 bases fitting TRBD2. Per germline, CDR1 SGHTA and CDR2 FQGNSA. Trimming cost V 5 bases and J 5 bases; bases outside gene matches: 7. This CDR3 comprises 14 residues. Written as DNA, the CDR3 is TGTGCCAGCAGCCCCGGGACTAGCAGCCACGAGCAGTACTTC. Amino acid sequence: CASSPGTSSHEQYF.

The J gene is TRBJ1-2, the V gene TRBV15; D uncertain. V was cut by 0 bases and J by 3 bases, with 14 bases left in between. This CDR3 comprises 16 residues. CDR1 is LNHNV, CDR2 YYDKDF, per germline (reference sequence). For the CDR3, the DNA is TGTGCCACCAGCAGAGATCTGGGAGGCTACTACTATGGCTACACCTTC. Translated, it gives CATSRDLGGYYYGYTF. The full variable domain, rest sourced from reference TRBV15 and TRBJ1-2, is DAMVIQNPRYQVTQFGKPVTLSCSQTLNHNVMYWYQQKSSQAPKLLFHYYDKDFNNEADTPDNFQSRRPNTSFCFLDIRSPGLGDTAMYLCATSRDLGGYYYGYTFGSGTRLTVV.

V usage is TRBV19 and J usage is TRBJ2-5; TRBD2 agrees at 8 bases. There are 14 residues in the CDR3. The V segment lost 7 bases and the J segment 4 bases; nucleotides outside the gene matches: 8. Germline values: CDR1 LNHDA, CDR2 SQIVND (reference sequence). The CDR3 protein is CASNHGGGLETQYF. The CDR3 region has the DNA TGTGCCAGTAACCACGGGGGGGGTCTAGAGACCCAGTACTTC.

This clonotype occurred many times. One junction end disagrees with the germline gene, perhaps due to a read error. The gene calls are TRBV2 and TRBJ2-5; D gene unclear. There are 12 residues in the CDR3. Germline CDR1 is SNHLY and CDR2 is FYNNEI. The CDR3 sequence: CASRNPGETQYF. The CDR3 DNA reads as TGCGCCAGCCGCAATCCCGGGGAGACCCAGTACTTC.

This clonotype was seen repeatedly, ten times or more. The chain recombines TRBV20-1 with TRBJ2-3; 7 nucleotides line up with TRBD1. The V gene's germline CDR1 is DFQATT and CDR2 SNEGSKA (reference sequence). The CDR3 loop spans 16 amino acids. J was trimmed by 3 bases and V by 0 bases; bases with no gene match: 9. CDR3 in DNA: TGCAGTGCTAGAGATGCTGACAGGGCGAGGACAGATACGCAGTATTTT. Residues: CSARDADRARTDTQYF.